This paragraph reports one T cell receptor beta chain. Germline CDR1 reads ENHRY; CDR2 reads SYGVKD. This CDR3 has 14 amino acids. TCR beta cDNA was generated via 5'RACE template switching incorporating UMIs. TCRdb reprocessed the 5' RACE reads, with one entry per CDR3 protein and no DNA. This sample carries 550,000 or so distinct CDR3 sequences, with around 3.3% going to the ten biggest clones. The sample is drawn from a study of T cells expressing NK-cell markers. The gene calls are TRBV10-3 and TRBJ1-4; TCRdb returns TRBD1, unconfirmable since there is no DNA. This clonotype originated in a man between 18 and 29 years old in good health. Material for sequencing was blood T cells: a sorted CD56 or NKG2C T cell subset, CD4+ or CD8+ T cells, or bulk PBMC T cells (not recorded which). The CDR3 region is CATSGPTLGEKLFF.